This T cell receptor (beta chain) was recovered during a study of T-cell reconstitution after alpha-beta-depleted transplantation in children. Overall study findings and caveats: Newly produced T cells mostly accounted for T-cell counts and diversity one year post-transplant. Surviving recipient cells, namely T cells and thymic progenitors, were the source of high day-60 TCRbeta diversity in some patients. There were reportedly several hundred expanded graft clones from which alpha-beta T cells came about two months after transplant.

This clonotype showed up many times. What it recognizes is unknown. From germline, CDR1 is SQVTM and CDR2 ANQGSEA. This CDR3 contains 14 residues. V was shortened by 5 bases and J by 0 bases, with 8 bases between the two germline ends. A library of TCRbeta sequences, prepared with unique molecular identifiers, was generated. TCRdb fed the PCR reads into MiXCR, producing one record per CDR3 protein. The repertoire includes over 400,000 distinct CDR3 sequences, roughly 44% of them detected once, and 25% to 30% sits in the top ten. The receptor comes from a girl aged 2 to 10 with aplastic anemia, due to receive a stem cell transplant. The chain is built from TRBV29-1 and TRBJ2-6; D unclear. Sequences were derived from PBMCs, sampled before TCRalphabeta/CD19-depleted stem cell transplant. The CDR3 DNA is TGCAGCGTTCCTCATGTCTCTGGGGCCAACGTCCTGACTTTC. Translation gives CSVPHVSGANVLTF.